The sequence of this T cell receptor beta chain was determined in a study of T cell responses to AZD1222 COVID-19 vaccine. Doses given second, at about 4 or about 12 weeks, were pooled. The repertoire was sequenced with immunoSEQ multiplex PCR; TCRdb's copy has only in-frame clones and lacks some. The sample includes about 270,000 clones, roughly 93% of them seen just once. This CDR3 has 14 residues. The ends were cut back, 6 bases at V and 1 base at J, with 10 bases in the middle. Germline lookup yields CDR1 LNHDA and CDR2 SQIVND (reference sequence). The count of this clone is one. The chain carries TRBV19 and TRBJ1-3; D is undetermined. The source was peripheral blood, collected 28 days after the second AZD1222 dose. The receptor was derived from an adult who received the AZD1222 COVID-19 vaccine. The CDR3 nucleotides are TGTGCCAGTAGACAGTCAGCATCTGGAAACACCATATATTTT. As protein: CASRQSASGNTIYF.